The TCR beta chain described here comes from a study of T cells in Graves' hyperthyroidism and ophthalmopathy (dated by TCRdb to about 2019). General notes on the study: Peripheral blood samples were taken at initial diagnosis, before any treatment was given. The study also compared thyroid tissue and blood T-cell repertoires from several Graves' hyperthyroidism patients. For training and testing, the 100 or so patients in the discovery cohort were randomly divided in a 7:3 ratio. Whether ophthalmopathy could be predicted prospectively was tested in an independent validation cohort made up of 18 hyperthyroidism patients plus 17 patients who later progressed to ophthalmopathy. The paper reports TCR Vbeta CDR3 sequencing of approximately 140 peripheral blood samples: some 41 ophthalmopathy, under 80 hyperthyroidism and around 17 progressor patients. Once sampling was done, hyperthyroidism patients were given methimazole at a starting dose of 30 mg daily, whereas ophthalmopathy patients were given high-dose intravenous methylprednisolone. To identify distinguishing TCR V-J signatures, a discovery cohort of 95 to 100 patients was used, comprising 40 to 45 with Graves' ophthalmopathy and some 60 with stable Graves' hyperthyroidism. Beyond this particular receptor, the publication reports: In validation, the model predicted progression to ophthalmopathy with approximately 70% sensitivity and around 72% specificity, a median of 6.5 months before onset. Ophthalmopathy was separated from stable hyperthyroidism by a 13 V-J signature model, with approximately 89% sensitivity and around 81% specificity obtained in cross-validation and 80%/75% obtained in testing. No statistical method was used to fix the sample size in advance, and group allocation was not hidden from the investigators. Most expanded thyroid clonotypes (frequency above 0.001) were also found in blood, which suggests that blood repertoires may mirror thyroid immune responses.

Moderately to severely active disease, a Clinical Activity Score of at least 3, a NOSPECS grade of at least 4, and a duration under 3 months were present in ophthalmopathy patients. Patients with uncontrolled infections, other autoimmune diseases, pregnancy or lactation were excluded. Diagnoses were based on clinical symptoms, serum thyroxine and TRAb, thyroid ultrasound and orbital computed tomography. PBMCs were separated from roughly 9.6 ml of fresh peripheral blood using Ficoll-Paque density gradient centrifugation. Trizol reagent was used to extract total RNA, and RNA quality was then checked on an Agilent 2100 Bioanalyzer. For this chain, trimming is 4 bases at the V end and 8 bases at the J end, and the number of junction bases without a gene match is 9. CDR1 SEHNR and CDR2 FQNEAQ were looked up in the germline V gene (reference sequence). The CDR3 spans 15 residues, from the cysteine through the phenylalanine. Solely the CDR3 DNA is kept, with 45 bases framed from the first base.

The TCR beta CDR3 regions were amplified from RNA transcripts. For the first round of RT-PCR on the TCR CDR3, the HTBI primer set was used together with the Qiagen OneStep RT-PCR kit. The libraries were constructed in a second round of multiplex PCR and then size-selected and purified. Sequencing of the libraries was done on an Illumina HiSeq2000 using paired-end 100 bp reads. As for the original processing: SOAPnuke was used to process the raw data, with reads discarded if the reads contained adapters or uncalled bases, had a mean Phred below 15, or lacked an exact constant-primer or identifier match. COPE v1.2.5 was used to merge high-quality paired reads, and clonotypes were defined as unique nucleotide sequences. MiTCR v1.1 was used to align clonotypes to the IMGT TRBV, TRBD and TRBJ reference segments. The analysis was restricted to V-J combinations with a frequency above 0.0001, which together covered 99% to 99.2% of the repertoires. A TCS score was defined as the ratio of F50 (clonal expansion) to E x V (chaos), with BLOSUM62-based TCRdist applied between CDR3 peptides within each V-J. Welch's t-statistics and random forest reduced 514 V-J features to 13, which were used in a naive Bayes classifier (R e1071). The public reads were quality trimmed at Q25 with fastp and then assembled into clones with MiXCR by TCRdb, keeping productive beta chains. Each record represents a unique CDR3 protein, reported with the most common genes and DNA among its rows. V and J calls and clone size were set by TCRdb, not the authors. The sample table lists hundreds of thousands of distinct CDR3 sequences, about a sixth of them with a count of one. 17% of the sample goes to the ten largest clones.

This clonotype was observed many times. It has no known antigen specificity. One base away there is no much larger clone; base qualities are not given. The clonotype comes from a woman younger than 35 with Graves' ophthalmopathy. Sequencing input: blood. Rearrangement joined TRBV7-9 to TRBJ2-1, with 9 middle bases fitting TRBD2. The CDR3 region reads CASSSGLAKEYEQFF. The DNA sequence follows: TGTGCCAGCAGCTCGGGACTAGCAAAGGAGTATGAGCAGTTCTTC.